This T cell receptor (beta chain) stems from a study of CD8 T cells in Susac syndrome. 0.5 to 1 ug RNA was reverse transcribed with random hexamers. In TCRdb, the immunoSEQ multiplex PCR reads were re-called with MiXCR into one record per CDR3 protein. The sample shows about 100,000 distinct CDR3 sequences, 95% of them seen only once. Germline V lookup: CDR1 SGDLS, CDR2 YYNGEE. The CDR3 length is 12 residues. Remarks on this clonotype: The junction departs from germline at one end; a sequencing error may be responsible.

The chain joins TRBV9 to TRBJ2-3, with D hard to call. This clonotype was sampled from a human donor with Susac syndrome. Sample: CD8+ T cells from PBMCs. CDR3 DNA sequence: TGTGCCAGCAGTGTAGGCACAGATACGCAGTATTTT. It specifies CASSVGTDTQYF.